The 27 T cell receptor beta chains presented below share a single source sample, sequenced in a study of shared clonotypes between healthy human individuals. Method: immunoSEQ multiplex PCR; TCRdb's copy keeps in-frame clones and lacks some. The sample consists of around 2.3 million clones, nearly 97% of them appearing once. The sequenced sample was naive CD4+ T cells sorted from blood. Sample subset: CD45RA+ positively selected. The receptors were gathered from a man aged 18 to 30 in good health.

The chain uses TRBV30 and TRBJ2-3; D is tentatively TRBD1 or TRBD2 (5 bases each). The V end lost 0 bases, the J end lost 4 bases, and 14 bases lay between the germline ends. Germline assignment: CDR1 GTSNPN and CDR2 SVGIG (reference sequence). The CDR3 has 15 residues. The CDR3 reads CAWSVGTLGADTQYF. The CDR3 nucleotides read TGTGCCTGGAGTGTAGGGACCCTGGGAGCAGATACGCAGTATTTT.

The V gene is TRBV6-1, the J gene TRBJ1-5, with D perhaps TRBD1 (6 bases). Germline V gives CDR1 MNHNS, CDR2 SASEGT. This CDR3 has 14 amino acids. V was pared by 7 bases and J by 7 bases, with 17 bases between. CDR3 sequence: CASIPGGAGQPQHF. The DNA for the CDR3 is TGTGCCAGCATCCCGGGGGGGGCTGGACAGCCCCAGCATTTT.

This clone was seen a few times. This chain connects TRBV12-5 to TRBJ1-1; no clear D gene. The V and J ends lost 1 base and 11 bases respectively, with 11 bases between them. CDR1 is LGHNT, CDR2 FRNRAP, per germline. The CDR3 totals 12 residues. CDR3 amino acids: CASGLDRSNAFF. The CDR3, as DNA: TGTGCTAGTGGTTTGGACCGCAGTAATGCTTTCTTT.

The CDR3 DNA reads TGTGCCAGCAGCTTTAGAGGGACACGAAACACCGGGGAGCTGTTTTTT. It encodes CASSFRGTRNTGELFF. V gene TRBV7-2 combines with J gene TRBJ2-2; perhaps TRBD1 as D (6 bases). Trimming took off 3 bases at V and 2 bases at J, with 13 bases between the two ends. The V gene's germline CDR1 is SGHTA and CDR2 FQGNSA. The CDR3 has 16 residues.

The chain has TRBV4-1 and TRBJ1-3; 9 nucleotides agree with TRBD1. The CDR3 consists of 18 residues. The germline V gene encodes CDR1 MGHRA and CDR2 YSYEKL. The trim removed 6 bases at V and 0 bases at J, leaving 12 bases unmatched. The CDR3 region is CASRRFPGQGISGNTIYF. DNA of the CDR3: TGCGCCAGCAGGCGATTTCCGGGACAGGGTATCTCTGGAAACACCATATATTTT.

This clone was observed a handful of times. The rearrangement links TRBV2 to TRBJ1-6; no clear D gene. CDR1 and CDR2 from the germline V gene are SNHLY and FYNNEI. Deletions cut 3 bases from V and 12 bases from J, with 6 bases between. There are 11 residues in the CDR3. CDR3 sequence reads: CASSDWEPLHF. CDR3 nucleotides: TGTGCCAGCAGTGACTGGGAACCCCTCCACTTT.

The rearrangement joins TRBV5-4 to TRBJ1-1; 12 bases fit TRBD1. The germline CDR1 and CDR2 sequences are SGHNT and YYREEE (reference sequence). The V gene end was trimmed by 5 bases and the J gene end by 2 bases; junction bases not matched to a gene: 4. This CDR3 has 15 residues. CDR3 bases: TGTGCCAGCAGGGGGGACAGGGGGCGAAACACTGAAGCTTTCTTT. This sequence encodes CASRGDRGRNTEAFF. Using reference TRBV5-4 and TRBJ1-1 for the parts outside the CDR3, the full variable domain is ETGVTQSPTHLIKTRGQQVTLRCSSQSGHNTVSWYQQALGQGPQFIFQYYREEENGRGNFPPRFSGLQFPNYSSELNVNALELDDSALYLCASRGDRGRNTEAFFGQGTRLTVV.

This clone was picked up one time. V and J are TRBV15 and TRBJ2-5; 9 bases fit TRBD2. Germline V lookup: CDR1 LNHNV, CDR2 YYDKDF (reference sequence). V shed 5 bases, J shed 5 bases, and the junction held 6 bases outside the gene matches. The CDR3 spans 14 residues. CDR3 sequence (DNA): TGTGCCACCAGCGGGTTAGCGGGAGACGAGACCCAGTACTTC. This gives the protein CATSGLAGDETQYF.

The chain recombines TRBV19 with TRBJ1-2; the D gene is possibly TRBD1 (6 bases). Germline-derived CDR1 and CDR2 are LNHDA and SQIVND (reference sequence). This CDR3 is 13 amino acids long. Trimming shortened V by 9 bases and J by 4 bases, and 15 bases separated the two germline ends. CDR3 residues: CASRQVLGYGYTF. For the CDR3, the DNA is TGTGCCAGCCGACAGGTTTTAGGCTATGGCTACACCTTC.

Turning to this clone: Other DNA sequences of this sample code for an identical CDR3. V gene TRBV7-9 combines with J gene TRBJ1-1; no definite D call. Trimming took off 5 bases at V and 0 bases at J, with 10 bases between the two ends. The CDR3 loop spans 14 amino acids. CDR1 and CDR2 (germline): SEHNR, FQNEAQ (reference sequence). This CDR3 reads CASSLDGMNTEAFF. The CDR3 DNA reads TGTGCCAGCAGCCTGGACGGCATGAACACTGAAGCTTTCTTT.

The gene calls are TRBV5-1 and TRBJ2-2; D perhaps matches TRBD2 (5 bases). Trimming took 9 bases from V and 4 from J, leaving 19 bases between them. The length of the CDR3 is 15 residues. Germline CDR1 reads SGHRS; CDR2 reads YFSETQ. The CDR3 DNA sequence: TGCGCCACTACCCGGGGAACCTATGGCACCGGGGAGCTGTTTTTT. Translation gives CATTRGTYGTGELFF.

The chain links TRBV15 to TRBJ2-5, with 7 positions matching TRBD2. The CDR3 sequence is 16 residues long. J was trimmed by 3 bases and V by 5 bases; bases with no gene match: 12. Germline lookup yields CDR1 LNHNV and CDR2 YYDKDF (reference sequence). The CDR3 loop is CATSPRGETAKETQYF. As DNA, the CDR3 is TGTGCCACCAGCCCACGGGGGGAGACAGCAAAAGAGACCCAGTACTTC.

The chain recombines TRBV9 with TRBJ2-1; D not resolved. Trimming left V 3 bases short and J 0 bases short, with 10 bases between. The CDR3 extends over 15 amino acids. Germline V gives CDR1 SGDLS, CDR2 YYNGEE. CDR3 in amino acids: CASSAHKSSYNEQFF. The CDR3 nucleotides are TGTGCCAGCAGCGCCCACAAGAGCTCCTACAATGAGCAGTTCTTC.

The genes are TRBV10-3 and TRBJ2-3; 8 bases agree with TRBD2. Losses at the gene ends were 6 bases for V and 0 bases for J; bases not matched to a gene: 2. The CDR3 is 14 residues long. Germline V gives CDR1 ENHRY, CDR2 SYGVKD. Written as DNA, the CDR3 is TGTGCCATCAGGATAGCGGGGAGCACAGATACGCAGTATTTT. This encodes CAIRIAGSTDTQYF.

Details on this clone: One end of the junction fails to match germline, which may point to a read error. The CDR3 loop is CASSLAQSTEQYF. In DNA, the CDR3 is TGTGCTAGCAGCTTAGCCCAATCGACGGAGCAGTACTTC. V and J are TRBV7-7 and TRBJ2-7, with unresolved D. The CDR3 has 13 amino acids. Germline V gene lookup returns CDR1 SSHAT and CDR2 FNYEAQ (reference sequence).

The V gene is TRBV5-1, the J gene TRBJ2-5, with 10 bases aligning to TRBD2. The V gene end was trimmed by 4 bases and the J gene end by 1 base; junction bases not matched to a gene: 7. Germline V gives CDR1 SGHRS, CDR2 YFSETQ. The CDR3 runs to 16 residues. DNA of the CDR3: TGCGCCAGCAGCGAAGGACTAGCGGATCTCCAAGAGACCCAGTACTTC. Its translation: CASSEGLADLQETQYF.

The chain combines TRBV7-8 with TRBJ2-1, with D uncertain. The germline gives CDR1 SGHVS, CDR2 FQNEAQ. The CDR3 sequence is 15 residues long. Trimming took 2 bases from V and 2 from J, leaving 10 bases between them. CDR3 sequence (DNA): TGTGCCAGCAGCTTACGCACAGTACCCTACAATGAGCAGTTCTTC. It yields the protein CASSLRTVPYNEQFF.

The chain uses TRBV11-2 and TRBJ1-5, with 7 bases matching TRBD1. V lost 2 bases and J lost 5; bases outside the gene matches: 6. CDR1 and CDR2 from the germline V gene are SGHAT and FQNNGV. The CDR3 consists of 15 residues. This CDR3 reads CASSLPPQGDQPQHF. The CDR3 DNA follows: TGTGCCAGCAGCTTACCCCCCCAGGGGGATCAGCCCCAGCATTTT.

In regard to this clone: In the same sample, other DNA sequences code for this CDR3. J is TRBJ1-1 and V is TRBV5-1; TRBD1 matches at 9 bases. Germline-derived CDR1 and CDR2 are SGHRS and YFSETQ. The junction had 1 base not matched to a gene; V was cut back by 3 bases and J by 7 bases. The CDR3 is made up of 12 amino acids. In DNA form, the CDR3 reads TGCGCCAGCAGCTCGGGACAGGGTGAAGCTTTCTTT. It encodes CASSSGQGEAFF.

The chain recombines TRBV5-1 with TRBJ1-2, with TRBD1 as a possible D gene (5 bases). Germline CDR1 reads SGHRS; CDR2 reads YFSETQ. This CDR3 region has 15 residues. Trimming cost V 2 bases and J 3 bases, with 14 bases left between them. Written as DNA, the CDR3 is TGCGCCAGCAGCTTAGGATTCAGGGAGGACTATGGCTACACCTTC. Amino acids: CASSLGFREDYGYTF.

The chain has TRBV15 and TRBJ2-1; 10 bases align to TRBD2. Trimming at V came to 1 base and at J to 10 bases, leaving 7 bases not matched to a gene. The CDR3 contains 15 residues. Germline CDR1 reads LNHNV; CDR2 reads YYDKDF (reference sequence). As DNA, the CDR3 is TGTGCCACCAGCAGAGTACTAGCGGGAATAGGAGAGCAGTTCTTC. Protein: CATSRVLAGIGEQFF.

J is TRBJ2-7 and V is TRBV28, with a weak D call TRBD1 (7 bases). Germline loops: CDR1 MDHEN, CDR2 SYDVKM. The CDR3 is 14 residues long. The ends were cut back, 7 bases at V and 3 bases at J, with 16 bases in the middle. The CDR3 nucleotides are TGTGCCAGCACCCCTAGCCAGGGGGGCTACGAGCAGTACTTC. Amino acids: CASTPSQGGYEQYF.

The chain combines TRBV19 with TRBJ1-3; D is unresolved. CDR1 is LNHDA and CDR2 is SQIVND in the germline V gene (reference sequence). Between the trimmed V and J ends, which lost 3 bases and 0 bases, there was a span of 9 bases. The CDR3 sequence is 15 residues long. The CDR3 protein is CASSMTRNSGNTIYF. CDR3 nucleotide sequence: TGTGCCAGTAGTATGACCAGAAACTCTGGAAACACCATATATTTT.

The DNA for the CDR3 is TGTGCCAGCAGTTGGGACTTCACCGCCCGAACAGATACGCAGTATTTT. It codes for CASSWDFTARTDTQYF. The chain joins TRBV28 to TRBJ2-3; tentatively, D is TRBD2 (6 bases). V was trimmed by 4 bases and J by 3 bases, leaving 17 bases between them. The CDR3 runs to 16 residues. Germline V gives CDR1 MDHEN, CDR2 SYDVKM.

This sequence joins TRBV4-1 and TRBJ2-2; D unclear. Germline loops: CDR1 MGHRA, CDR2 YSYEKL. V gave up 0 bases and J gave up 2 bases, with 10 bases separating them. This CDR3 spans 16 amino acids. This CDR3 is CASSQDRQVNTGELFF. CDR3 sequence (DNA): TGCGCCAGCAGCCAAGATCGGCAGGTTAACACCGGGGAGCTGTTTTTT.

This chain uses TRBV7-9 with TRBJ1-1; 7 nucleotides match TRBD1. Trimming took 5 bases from V and 0 from J; bases not matched to a gene: 6. This CDR3 comprises 15 residues. Germline V gives CDR1 SEHNR, CDR2 FQNEAQ (reference sequence). The CDR3 region has the DNA TGTGCCAGCAGCCTAGGGACAGTAATGAACACTGAAGCTTTCTTT. It translates to CASSLGTVMNTEAFF.

This clone was observed a single time. V usage is TRBV2 and J usage is TRBJ1-1, with TRBD1 as a possible D gene (5 bases). CDR3 length: 12 residues. Germline V gene sequence: CDR1 SNHLY, CDR2 FYNNEI. Trimming pared 7 bases from V and 8 bases from J, leaving 14 bases between. The CDR3 is CASTWDWQEAFF. The CDR3 DNA follows: TGTGCCAGCACCTGGGACTGGCAAGAAGCTTTCTTT.